The rows below give T cell receptor beta chains drawn from one sample of a study of T cell responses to AZD1222 COVID-19 vaccine. Produced via immunoSEQ multiplex PCR; TCRdb's table is partial and in-frame only. The table includes approximately 100,000 clones, less than 95% detected once. The input for sequencing was peripheral blood, taken on day 0 of AZD1222 vaccination. The receptors were sampled from an adult in good health. Both conserved end residues are part of each CDR3. D genes are given only for firm matches. Not all rows give a size; the values are once, few, many and, for expanded clones, a class.

TRBJ2-1,TRBV6-2/TRBV6-3,.,.,TGTGCCAGCAGTTACCCAGGGGGGGGACCCAATGAGCAGTTCTTC,CASSYPGGGPNEQFF
TRBJ2-1,TRBV3-1/TRBV3-2,once,.,TGTGCCAGCAACCAAGAGGGGGGGACTTACAATGAGCAGTTCTTC,CASNQEGGTYNEQFF
TRBJ2-2,TRBV6-5,.,.,TGTGCCAGCAGTTACGACGGGGATGGGGGCACCGGGGAGCTGTTTTTT,CASSYDGDGGTGELFF
TRBJ1-2,TRBV9,once,.,TGTGCCAGCAGCCCCTCCCCCGATCCGGGCTATGGCTACACCTTC,CASSPSPDPGYGYTF
TRBJ2-7,TRBV5-1,.,TRBD2,TGCGCCAGCAGCTTGGGGCCCACTAGCGCCAACTACGAGCAGTACTTC,CASSLGPTSANYEQYF
TRBJ1-2,TRBV19,.,.,TGTGCCAGTAGTCCAGTGCCTTCTTACTATGGCTACACCTTC,CASSPVPSYYGYTF
TRBJ2-2,TRBV30,.,.,TGTGCCTCACCGGGACACGCCACCGGGGAGCTGTTTTTT,CASPGHATGELFF
TRBJ2-7,TRBV10-3,.,TRBD2,TGTGCCATCAGTGAGTCGGGGGGGTGGGAGCAGTACTTC,CAISESGGWEQYF
TRBJ2-1,TRBV5-1,.,.,TGCGCCAGCAGCTTGGCATCCGGGCGCGGGTACAATGAGCAGTTCTTC,CASSLASGRGYNEQFF
TRBJ2-7,TRBV30,.,TRBD1,TGTGCCTGGAGTGGTCAGGGGGCCCACGAGCAGTACTTC,CAWSGQGAHEQYF
TRBJ1-5,TRBV28,few,.,TGTGCCAGCAGTTTATCTCAGCCCCAGCATTTT,CASSLSQPQHF
TRBJ1-5,TRBV28,.,.,TGTGCCAGCAGTTCCCCGGGGAGCGGGCATCAGCCCCAGCATTTT,CASSSPGSGHQPQHF
TRBJ1-1,TRBV11-2,.,.,TGTGCCAGCAGCTTACCCATATTTGGGGAAGCTTTCTTT,CASSLPIFGEAFF
TRBJ1-1,TRBV19,.,TRBD1,TGTGCCAGTAGAACAGGACAGGCTGAAGCTTTCTTT,CASRTGQAEAFF
TRBJ2-7,TRBV4-1,.,.,TGCGCCAGCAGCCCCTCTAACAGGGGACTGTACGAGCAGTACTTC,CASSPSNRGLYEQYF
TRBJ1-4,TRBV30,.,TRBD1,TGTGCCTGGACCACAGGGGGGGGGACTAATGAAAAACTGTTTTTT,CAWTTGGGTNEKLFF
TRBJ2-4,TRBV2,.,TRBD2,TGTGCCACCGGGGGGATAGCCAAAAACATTCAGTACTTC,CATGGIAKNIQYF
TRBJ1-2,TRBV2,.,TRBD1,TGTGCCAGCAGCCCCCAGGGGGACTATGGCTACACCTTC,CASSPQGDYGYTF
TRBJ1-6,TRBV2,.,TRBD1,TGTGCCAGCAGTGCTGAGGCCGGGGACAGAGGTTCACCCCTCCACTTT,CASSAEAGDRGSPLHF
TRBJ1-1,TRBV5-1,.,.,TGCGCCAGCAGCCCACGACAGGTGGTGAACACTGAAGCTTTCTTT,CASSPRQVVNTEAFF
TRBJ2-2,TRBV9,.,.,TGTGCCAGCAGCCCGGGGCACCAAACCGGGGAGCTGTTTTTT,CASSPGHQTGELFF
TRBJ2-7,TRBV29-1,few,TRBD1,TGCAGCGTACTGGACAGGGGGATCTACGAGCAGTACTTC,CSVLDRGIYEQYF
TRBJ2-7,TRBV6-5,.,.,TGTGCCAGCAGTCCGAACCCCGGAGGGGCCTACGAGCAGTACTTC,CASSPNPGGAYEQYF
TRBJ1-1,TRBV7-9,.,.,TGTGCCAGCAGCCTATCTGGCACTGAAGCTTTCTTT,CASSLSGTEAFF
TRBJ2-7,TRBV6-5,.,TRBD2,TGTGCCAGCAGCCTCGGGGGGAGGTCCTACGAGCAGTACTTC,CASSLGGRSYEQYF
TRBJ1-5,TRBV4-1,.,TRBD1,TGCGCCAGCAGCCAAGGGGCCAGGGGGCCTAATTTTGCTCAGCCCCAGCATTTT,CASSQGARGPNFAQPQHF
TRBJ2-3,TRBV20-1,.,.,TGCAGTGCTAGTGCTTCAGGAGCGATACTTTCAGATACGCAGTATTTT,CSASASGAILSDTQYF
TRBJ2-1,TRBV7-3,few,.,TGTGCCAGCAGCTTAGGGGTCGGGGTGGCCTACAATGAGCAGTTCTTC,CASSLGVGVAYNEQFF
TRBJ2-1,TRBV27,.,.,TGTGCCAGCAGTTTATACCAAGGCGCCAATGAGCAGTTCTTC,CASSLYQGANEQFF
TRBJ1-2,TRBV24-1,.,.,TGTGCCACCAGCCAGACGAACTATGGCTACACCTTC,CATSQTNYGYTF
TRBJ2-2,TRBV14,once,TRBD1,TGTGCCAGCAGCCAAGTAGGGGGCGAGACCGGGGAGCTGTTTTTT,CASSQVGGETGELFF
TRBJ1-4,TRBV7-9,.,TRBD1,TGTGCCAGCAGCCCCCCGGGGACAGGGGGAGATGAAAAACTGTTTTTT,CASSPPGTGGDEKLFF
TRBJ2-7,TRBV3-1/TRBV3-2,.,TRBD1,TGTGCCAGCAGCCAAGTAATGGGGACAGGTTTTATCTTC,CASSQVMGTGFIF
TRBJ1-1,TRBV27,.,.,TGTGCCAGCAGTTTACGAGTCTACACTGAAGCTTTCTTT,CASSLRVYTEAFF
TRBJ1-2,TRBV6-5,once,.,TGTGCCAGCAGTTATATCCAAAGGGACCCCATGACCTTC,CASSYIQRDPMTF
TRBJ1-3,TRBV6-5,.,TRBD1,TGTGCCAGCAGTCCGACAGGGATTTCAGGAAACACCATATATTTT,CASSPTGISGNTIYF
TRBJ1-5,TRBV2,.,.,TGTGCCAGCAGTCGGGGGGATCAGCCCCAGCATTTT,CASSRGDQPQHF
TRBJ1-2,TRBV9,.,TRBD1,TGTGCCAGCAGCGTAGCTCCGACAGGGGACTATGGCTACACCTTC,CASSVAPTGDYGYTF
TRBJ2-7,TRBV3-1/TRBV3-2,.,TRBD1,TGTGCCAGCAGCCTTGGGACAGGGTCTTACGAGCAGTACTTC,CASSLGTGSYEQYF
TRBJ2-4,TRBV29-1,.,.,TGCAGCGTTGACCGGGGGGCGGAAAACATTCAGTACTTC,CSVDRGAENIQYF
TRBJ2-5,TRBV6-2/TRBV6-3,few,.,TGTGCCAGCAGCCCCAAGGAGGTTCAAGAGACCCAGTACTTC,CASSPKEVQETQYF
TRBJ1-5,TRBV7-8,.,.,TGTGCCAGCAGCTTATTTTTGGCTAATCAGCCCCAGCATTTT,CASSLFLANQPQHF